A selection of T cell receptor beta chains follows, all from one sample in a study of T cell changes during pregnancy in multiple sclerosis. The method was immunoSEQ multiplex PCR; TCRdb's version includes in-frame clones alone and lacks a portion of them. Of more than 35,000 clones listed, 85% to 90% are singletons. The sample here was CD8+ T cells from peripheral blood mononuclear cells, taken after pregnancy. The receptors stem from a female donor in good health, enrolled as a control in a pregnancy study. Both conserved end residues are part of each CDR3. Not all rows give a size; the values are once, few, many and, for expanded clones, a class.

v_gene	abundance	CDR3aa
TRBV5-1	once	CASSSATWGTEHSYNEQFF
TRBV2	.	CASSARDRGRGTEAFF
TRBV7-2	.	CASSLGGLAAHEQYF
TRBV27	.	CASSLGGANGYTF
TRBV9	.	CASSLGQPYGYTF
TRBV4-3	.	CASSQDPQGAGEQYF
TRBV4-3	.	CASSQEEGVTEAFF
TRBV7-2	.	CASSSGSEGVAKNIQYF
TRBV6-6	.	CASTSQGKGFF
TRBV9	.	CASSVTGTGIETQYF
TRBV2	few	CARELDRGDSPLHF
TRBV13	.	CASSPLGQSSYGYTF
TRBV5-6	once	CASSTLNEKLFF
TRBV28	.	CASSPGPYEQYF
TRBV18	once	CASSSGQDYEQYF
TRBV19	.	CASSIAGGGTQYF
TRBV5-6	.	CASSLYSVDRFVDQPQHF
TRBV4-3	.	CASSQDPGYSPLHF
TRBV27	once	CASSLSTGGYGYTF
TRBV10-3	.	CAINPGHTYEQYF
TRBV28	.	CASSFVAATGTGELFF
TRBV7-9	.	CASSPPTVDTEAFF
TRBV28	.	CASSPPAGGSYEQYF
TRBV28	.	CASSWGETYEQYF
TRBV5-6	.	CASSLGTGGPHEQFF
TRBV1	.	CTSSPGDSYNEQFF
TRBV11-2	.	CASSFVDRPAGANVLTF
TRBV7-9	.	CASSFGDTGELFF
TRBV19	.	CASSDGTGHTGELFF
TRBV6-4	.	CASSAERTGIYGYTF
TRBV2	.	CASSGPHTGNTEAFF
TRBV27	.	CASSLTGLAGNTGELFF
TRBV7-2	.	CASSSAGGRAGELFF
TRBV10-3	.	CAISARASGGAGEQFF
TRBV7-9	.	CASSLSGTPNTGELFF
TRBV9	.	CASSAPQREPGTGELFF
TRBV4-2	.	CASSQDSSGKYNEQFF
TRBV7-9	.	CASSLVGHQRSGELFF
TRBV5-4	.	CASSPGQLREQYF
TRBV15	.	CATRAGADPYGYTF
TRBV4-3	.	CASSQDYRGTYNEQFF
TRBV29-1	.	CSLLAGVDEQFF